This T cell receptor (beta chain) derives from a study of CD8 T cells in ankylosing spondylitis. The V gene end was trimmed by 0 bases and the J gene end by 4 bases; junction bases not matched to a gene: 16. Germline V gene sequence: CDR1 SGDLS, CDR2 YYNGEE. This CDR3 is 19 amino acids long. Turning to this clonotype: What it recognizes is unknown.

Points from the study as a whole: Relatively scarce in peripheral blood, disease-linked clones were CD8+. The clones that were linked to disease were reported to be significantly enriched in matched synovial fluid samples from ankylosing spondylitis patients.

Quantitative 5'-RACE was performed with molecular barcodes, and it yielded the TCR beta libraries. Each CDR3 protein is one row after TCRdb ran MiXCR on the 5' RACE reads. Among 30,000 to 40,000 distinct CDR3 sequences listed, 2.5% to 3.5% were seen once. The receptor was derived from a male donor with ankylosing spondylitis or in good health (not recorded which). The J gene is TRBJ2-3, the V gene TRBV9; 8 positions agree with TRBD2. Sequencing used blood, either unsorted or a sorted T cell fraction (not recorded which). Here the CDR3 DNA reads TGTGCCAGCAGCGTAGAGGCCGGGGGGGCTAAAGGGAGCGCAGATACGCAGTATTTT. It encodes CASSVEAGGAKGSADTQYF.